Given below is one TCR beta chain in context. Its cognate antigen is unknown. Samples came from healthy bone marrow donors. The sample is drawn from a study of cytomegalovirus exposure and HLA in healthy donors. PCR involved 60 Vbeta and 13 Jbeta primers. TCRdb keeps only in-frame clones here, not all; method: immunoSEQ multiplex PCR. Seen here are over 75,000 clones, about 75% observed once, and the top ten hold about 7%. Overall study findings and caveats: The study dropped some indistinguishable V segments, TRBV6-2 and TRBV6-3 among them.

This CDR3 region has 12 residues. Trimming left V 6 bases short and J 7 bases short, with 12 bases between. The germline CDR1 and CDR2 sequences are SQVTM and ANQGSEA. The sequenced sample consisted of PBMCs. V is TRBV29-1 and J is TRBJ2-2, with D maybe TRBD1 (6 bases). The source is a man aged 35-49 years in good health and CMV-seropositive. The CDR3 protein is CSVSGAGGELFF. The CDR3 DNA reads TGCAGCGTCTCAGGGGCGGGCGGGGAGCTGTTTTTT.